The 5 T cell receptor beta chains in this list originate from one sample, sequenced in a study of CD8 T cells in Susac syndrome. Random hexamers served to reverse transcribe about 0.5 to 1 ug RNA. A single record per CDR3 protein comes from TCRdb applying MiXCR to the immunoSEQ multiplex PCR reads. Of 400,000 to 550,000 distinct CDR3 sequences listed, about 85% are singletons. The sequencing input was CD8+ T cells from PBMCs. These TCRs come from a human donor with multiple sclerosis.

The chain has TRBV6-1 and TRBJ1-2, with a weak D call TRBD1 (5 bases). The V end was cut by 2 bases, the J end by 0 bases, with 10 bases between. The CDR3 runs 15 residues. CDR1 is MNHNS and CDR2 is SASEGT in the germline V gene. The CDR3 DNA follows: TGTGCCAGCAGTGAATGGGGCGGCGCTAACTATGGCTACACCTTC. Its translation is CASSEWGGANYGYTF.

The chain links TRBV28 to TRBJ2-1; D is unclear. This CDR3 is 11 amino acids long. V lost 8 bases to trimming and J lost 8 bases, with 10 bases between them. CDR1 is MDHEN and CDR2 is SYDVKM in the germline V gene. CDR3 amino acids: CASALLYEQFF. CDR3 DNA sequence: TGTGCCAGCGCACTTCTTTATGAGCAGTTCTTC.

This chain joins TRBV2 and TRBJ1-2, with D maybe TRBD1 (6 bases). V gave up 10 bases and J gave up 6 bases, with 15 bases separating them. Per germline, CDR1 SNHLY and CDR2 FYNNEI. The CDR3 contains 12 residues. CDR3 bases: TGTGCCACCCTAAGGAGGGGGAATGGCTACACCTTC. Encoded protein: CATLRRGNGYTF.

CDR3 in amino acids: CASSLRTSNVHEQFF. The CDR3 region has the DNA TGTGCCAGCAGCTTAAGGACTAGTAACGTCCATGAGCAGTTCTTC. The chain is built from TRBV7-9 and TRBJ2-1, with 7 bases matching TRBD2. V lost 2 bases, J lost 8 bases, and 9 bases stayed unmatched. The CDR3 contains 15 residues. Germline V gives CDR1 SEHNR, CDR2 FQNEAQ (reference sequence).

This clonotype was detected only once. The chain carries TRBV5-6 and TRBJ2-1, with D uncertain. CDR3 length: 12 residues. The V end was cut by 2 bases, the J end by 9 bases, with 9 bases between. CDR1 SGHDT and CDR2 YYEEEE come from the germline V gene. CDR3 region: CASSLVQTEQFF. The CDR3 coding sequence is TGTGCCAGCAGCTTAGTCCAGACTGAGCAGTTCTTC.